The 23 T cell receptor beta chains below were found in one sample sequenced in a study of cytomegalovirus exposure and HLA in healthy donors. Primers included in the PCR were 60 Vbeta and 13 Jbeta primers. Sequencing used immunoSEQ multiplex PCR; TCRdb keeps in-frame clones, though not all of them. The sample has 100,000 to 120,000 clones; 76% are singletons. Sequenced material: PBMCs. These receptors were collected from a man aged 30 to 39 in good health and CMV-seropositive.

The J gene is TRBJ2-5, the V gene TRBV18; TRBD1 agrees at 11 bases. The V gene end was trimmed by 0 bases and the J gene end by 4 bases; junction bases not matched to a gene: 1. The CDR3 spans 15 residues. The V gene's germline CDR1 is KGHSH and CDR2 LQKENI. The CDR3 region has the DNA TGTGCCAGCTCACCACCAGGGACAGGGGGAGAGACCCAGTACTTC. Amino acids: CASSPPGTGGETQYF.

With respect to this clone: Different DNA sequences within this sample yield the same CDR3. V and J are TRBV30 and TRBJ1-6; maybe TRBD1 (5 bases). With 5 bases removed from V and 7 bases from J, the gap between germline ends came to 12 bases. This CDR3 region has 13 residues. In germline, CDR1 is GTSNPN, CDR2 SVGIG (reference sequence). The CDR3 reads CAWGAGSNSPLHF. CDR3 coding DNA: TGTGCCTGGGGGGCGGGATCCAATTCACCCCTCCACTTT.

This clone appeared a few times. The chain combines TRBV18 with TRBJ1-2; TRBD1 matches 9 bases. The CDR3 spans 18 residues. J lost 4 bases, V lost 3 bases, and 15 bases had no gene match. Germline CDR1 and CDR2: KGHSH and LQKENI. CDR3 in amino acids: CASSPSQGQGFRSYGYTF. The CDR3 nucleotides are TGTGCCAGCTCACCTTCCCAGGGACAGGGTTTCAGATCCTATGGCTACACCTTC.

The chain is built from TRBV29-1 and TRBJ2-5, with TRBD1 matching over 9 bases. J was trimmed by 1 base and V by 4 bases; bases with no gene match: 1. The CDR3 covers 13 residues. Germline V lookup: CDR1 SQVTM, CDR2 ANQGSEA. For the CDR3, the DNA is TGCAGCGTTGGGGACAGGGCCCAAGAGACCCAGTACTTC. It codes for CSVGDRAQETQYF.

The chain has TRBV5-1 and TRBJ2-2, with D possibly matching TRBD2 (6 bases). V was pared by 3 bases and J by 5 bases, with 17 bases between. Looked up from germline, CDR1 is SGHRS and CDR2 is YFSETQ. The CDR3 sequence is 16 residues long. CDR3 amino acids: CASSSLEGTGTGELFF. DNA for the CDR3: TGCGCCAGCAGCTCCCTGGAGGGGACCGGGACCGGGGAGCTGTTTTTT.

This rearrangement joins TRBV2 to TRBJ2-5, with D uncertain. In germline, CDR1 is SNHLY, CDR2 FYNNEI. V was pared by 2 bases and J by 4 bases, with 14 bases between. The CDR3 has 15 amino acids. Here the CDR3 DNA reads TGTGCCAGCAGTGAATCTGGGCCAACCGGAGAGACCCAGTACTTC. This encodes CASSESGPTGETQYF.

The chain joins TRBV30 to TRBJ1-2; maybe TRBD1 (5 bases). Trimming shortened V by 1 base and J by 1 base, and 10 bases separated the two germline ends. This CDR3 contains 14 residues. Germline V lookup: CDR1 GTSNPN, CDR2 SVGIG (reference sequence). The CDR3 reads CAWSAGGYNYGYTF. CDR3 nucleotides: TGTGCCTGGAGTGCCGGGGGATATAACTATGGCTACACCTTC.

The CDR3 region is CASSLVGDRWGYTF. The DNA for the CDR3 is TGTGCCAGCAGCTTAGTAGGGGATCGCTGGGGCTACACCTTC. The chain carries TRBV7-2 and TRBJ1-2; TRBD1 is a possible D gene (5 bases). The CDR3 is made up of 14 amino acids. Germline V lookup: CDR1 SGHTA, CDR2 FQGNSA. The ends were cut back, 1 base at V and 8 bases at J, with 14 bases in the middle.

The chain employs TRBV28 and TRBJ1-5; D possibly corresponds to TRBD1 (5 bases). Germline V CDR1 and CDR2: MDHEN, SYDVKM. The ends were cut back, 11 bases at V and 5 bases at J, with 13 bases in the middle. This CDR3 region has 12 residues. The CDR3 loop reads CACLGVDQPQHF. The DNA for the CDR3 is TGTGCCTGCCTAGGGGTGGATCAGCCCCAGCATTTT. Full variable domain (remainder filled in from reference TRBV28 and TRBJ1-5): DVKVTQSSRYLVKRTGEKVFLECVQDMDHENMFWYRQDPGLGLRLIYFSYDVKMKEKGDIPEGYSVSREKKERFSLILESASTNQTSMYLCACLGVDQPQHFGDGTRLSIL.

Only a few counts were recorded for this clone. CDR3 coding DNA: TGTGCCAGCAGCTTTCAGGCTAACACTGAAGCTTTCTTT. Its protein is CASSFQANTEAFF. The genes are TRBV7-3 and TRBJ1-1; D remains ambiguous. The germline V and J ends were trimmed by 3 bases and 2 bases, with 7 bases remaining between them. Germline CDR1 is SGHTA and CDR2 is FQGTGA. This CDR3 comprises 13 residues.

A few counts support this clone. The chain links TRBV5-8 to TRBJ1-6; D gene uncertain. Trimming left V 4 bases short and J 9 bases short, with 20 bases between. The CDR3 is made up of 16 amino acids. CDR1 and CDR2 from the germline V gene are SGHTS and YDEGEE. The CDR3 protein is CASSPRTGISGSPLHF. CDR3 in DNA: TGTGCCAGCAGCCCGCGGACGGGAATATCGGGTTCACCCCTCCACTTT.

This clone was recorded a few times. The chain couples TRBV19 to TRBJ1-6; D not certain. Per germline, CDR1 LNHDA and CDR2 SQIVND (reference sequence). The V gene lost 5 bases and the J gene lost 6 bases, with 14 bases spanning the gap. The CDR3 covers 15 residues. The CDR3 sequence is CASSAGLLRNSPLHF. CDR3 bases: TGTGCCAGTAGTGCGGGCCTTCTACGTAATTCACCCCTCCACTTT.

This rearrangement joins TRBV7-9 to TRBJ2-2; 11 nucleotides align to TRBD1. Germline V gene lookup returns CDR1 SEHNR and CDR2 FQNEAQ (reference sequence). This CDR3 is built from 16 residues. V shed 11 bases, J shed 3 bases, and the junction held 11 bases outside the gene matches. CDR3 DNA: TGTGCCTTGGGGACAGGGGGAAGGAGGGACACCGGGGAGCTGTTTTTT. As protein: CALGTGGRRDTGELFF.

This chain uses TRBV19 with TRBJ2-7; 10 bases are a match to TRBD1. This CDR3 has 14 residues. With V trimmed by 5 bases and J by 2 bases, 3 bases remained unmatched. Looked up from germline, CDR1 is LNHDA and CDR2 is SQIVND (reference sequence). The DNA of the CDR3 is TGTGCCAGTAGTTCCGGGACAGGGGCCTACGAGCAGTACTTC. This codes for CASSSGTGAYEQYF.

This clone was found once. The chain recombines TRBV13 with TRBJ1-2, with D hard to call. Germline V gene data show CDR1 as PRHDT and CDR2 as FYEKMQ (reference sequence). Trimming took 4 bases from V and 8 from J, leaving 8 bases between them. This CDR3 is 11 amino acids long. CDR3: CASSSEGGYTF. The CDR3 region has the DNA TGTGCCAGCAGCTCGGAGGGCGGCTACACCTTC.

V and J are TRBV19 and TRBJ2-7, with TRBD1 identical over 7 bases. V gave up 5 bases and J gave up 4 bases; unmatched junction bases: 11. The germline gives CDR1 LNHDA, CDR2 SQIVND (reference sequence). This CDR3 spans 15 amino acids. In DNA form, the CDR3 reads TGTGCCAGTAGTGCATCGACAGGGACCCCTTACGAGCAGTACTTC. It is translated as CASSASTGTPYEQYF.

This clone has a single count. The rearrangement uses TRBV5-1 and TRBJ1-1; 10 positions match TRBD1. Per the germline V gene, CDR1 is SGHRS and CDR2 is YFSETQ. The CDR3 spans 14 residues. V lost 6 bases to trimming and J lost 5 bases; unmatched junction nucleotides: 7. The CDR3 reads CASNFRTGGTEAFF. CDR3 DNA: TGCGCCAGCAATTTTAGGACAGGGGGGACTGAAGCTTTCTTT. Supplemented by reference TRBV5-1 and TRBJ1-1, the full variable domain reads KAGVTQTPRYLIKTRGQQVTLSCSPISGHRSVSWYQQTPGQGLQFLFEYFSETQRNKGNFPGRFSGRQFSNSRSEMNVSTLELGDSALYLCASNFRTGGTEAFFGQGTRLTVV.

Of note for this clone: The junction departs from the called germline gene at one end, perhaps through a read error. The chain carries TRBV28 and TRBJ2-7, with 7 bases matching TRBD1. The CDR3 is 15 residues long. Germline V gene data show CDR1 as MDHEN and CDR2 as SYDVKM. The CDR3 DNA sequence: TGTGCCAGCAGTTTGAGGAGACAGGGCTCCCACGAGCAGTACTTC. This encodes CASSLRRQGSHEQYF. Drawing the rest from reference TRBV28 and TRBJ2-7, the complete variable domain is DVKVTQSSRYLVKRTGEKVFLECVQDMDHENMFWYRQDPGLGLRLIYFSYDVKMKEKGDIPEGYSVSREKKERFSLILESASTNQTSMYLCASSLRRQGSHEQYFGPGTRLTVT.

The rearrangement uses TRBV6-1 and TRBJ1-1; 10 bases are a match to TRBD1. Trimming removed 6 bases from V and 5 bases from J; junction bases left unmatched: 6. This CDR3 is 14 amino acids long. Germline assignment: CDR1 MNHNS and CDR2 SASEGT. The CDR3 protein is CASRGDRGGTEAFF. Here the CDR3 DNA reads TGTGCCAGCAGGGGGGACAGGGGAGGAACTGAAGCTTTCTTT.

The chain employs TRBV29-1 and TRBJ2-3, with D perhaps TRBD1 (5 bases). With 4 bases removed from V and 6 bases from J, the gap between germline ends came to 14 bases. The CDR3 runs to 13 residues. CDR1 and CDR2 (germline): SQVTM, ANQGSEA. The CDR3 coding sequence is TGCAGCGTTGTAGGGGCCCTCCTGGATACGCAGTATTTT. It specifies CSVVGALLDTQYF.

This rearrangement joins TRBV28 to TRBJ2-7, with D possibly matching TRBD2 (5 bases). The CDR3 sequence is 14 residues long. CDR1 and CDR2 from the germline V gene are MDHEN and SYDVKM. Trimming cost V 2 bases and J 7 bases, with 15 bases left between them. CDR3 protein: CASSLVGRGREQYF. The CDR3 coding sequence is TGTGCCAGCAGTTTAGTAGGTCGGGGAAGGGAGCAGTACTTC. The whole variable domain, filled in from reference TRBV28 and TRBJ2-7, reads DVKVTQSSRYLVKRTGEKVFLECVQDMDHENMFWYRQDPGLGLRLIYFSYDVKMKEKGDIPEGYSVSREKKERFSLILESASTNQTSMYLCASSLVGRGREQYFGPGTRLTVT.

V is TRBV7-2 and J is TRBJ1-5; a weak D match, TRBD1 (6 bases). From germline, CDR1 is SGHTA and CDR2 FQGNSA. CDR3 length equals 15 residues. V gave up 3 bases and J gave up 3 bases, with 12 bases separating them. This CDR3 reads CASSFDGTYNQPQHF. The CDR3 DNA is TGTGCCAGCAGCTTTGACGGGACATACAATCAGCCCCAGCATTTT.

This clone was counted only a few times. This chain connects TRBV7-9 to TRBJ2-7, with 8 positions matching TRBD2. This CDR3 is 15 amino acids long. Germline CDR1 and CDR2: SEHNR and FQNEAQ (reference sequence). Unmatched junction bases numbered 7, after V lost 5 bases and J lost 1 base. The CDR3 DNA is TGTGCCAGCAGCCCCGGGGGGGGGTCGTCCTACGAGCAGTACTTC. Translating gives CASSPGGGSSYEQYF.